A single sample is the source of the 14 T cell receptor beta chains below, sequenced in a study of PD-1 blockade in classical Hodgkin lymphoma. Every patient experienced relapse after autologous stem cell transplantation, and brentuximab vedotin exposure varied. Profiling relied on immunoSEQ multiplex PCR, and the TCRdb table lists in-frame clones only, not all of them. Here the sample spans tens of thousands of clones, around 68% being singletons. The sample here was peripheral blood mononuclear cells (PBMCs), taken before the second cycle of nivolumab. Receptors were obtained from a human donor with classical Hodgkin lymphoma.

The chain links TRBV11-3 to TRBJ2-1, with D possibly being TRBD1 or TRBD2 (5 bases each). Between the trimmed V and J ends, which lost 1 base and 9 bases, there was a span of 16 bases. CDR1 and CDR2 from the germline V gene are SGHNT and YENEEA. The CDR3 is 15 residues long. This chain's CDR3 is CASSLGGSVDTEQFF. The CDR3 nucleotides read TGTGCCAGCAGCTTAGGGGGGTCTGTCGATACTGAGCAGTTCTTC.

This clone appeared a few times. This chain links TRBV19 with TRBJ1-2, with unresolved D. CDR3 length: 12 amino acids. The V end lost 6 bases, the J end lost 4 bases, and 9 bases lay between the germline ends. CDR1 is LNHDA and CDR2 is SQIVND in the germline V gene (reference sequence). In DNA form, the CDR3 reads TGTGCCAGTAGCCGAGCCGGCTATGGCTACACCTTC. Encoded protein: CASSRAGYGYTF.

The CDR3 nucleotides read TGTGCCAGCAGCCAAGACCCCATGAACACTGAAGCTTTCTTT. It specifies CASSQDPMNTEAFF. The chain couples TRBV4-2 to TRBJ1-1; D remains unclear. The CDR3 contains 14 residues. V lost 0 bases and J lost 0, with 5 bases in between. Looked up from germline, CDR1 is LGHNA and CDR2 is YNFKEQ.

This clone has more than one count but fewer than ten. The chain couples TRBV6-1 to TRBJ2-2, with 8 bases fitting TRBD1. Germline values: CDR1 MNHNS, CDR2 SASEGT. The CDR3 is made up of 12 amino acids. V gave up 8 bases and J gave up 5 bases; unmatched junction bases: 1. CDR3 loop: CASRQGTGELFF. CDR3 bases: TGTGCCAGCCGACAGGGGACCGGGGAGCTGTTTTTT.

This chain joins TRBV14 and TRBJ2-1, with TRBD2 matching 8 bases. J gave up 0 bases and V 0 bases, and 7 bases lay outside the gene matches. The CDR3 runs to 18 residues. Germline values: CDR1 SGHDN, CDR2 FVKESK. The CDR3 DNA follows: TGTGCCAGCAGCCAAGATGAGCGGGGGCCTCTCTCCTACAATGAGCAGTTCTTC. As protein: CASSQDERGPLSYNEQFF.

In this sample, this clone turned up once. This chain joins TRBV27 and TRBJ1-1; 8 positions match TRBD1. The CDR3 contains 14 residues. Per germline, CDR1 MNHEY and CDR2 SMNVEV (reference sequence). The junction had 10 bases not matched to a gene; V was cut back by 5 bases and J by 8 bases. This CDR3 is CASSLSTGGGEAFF. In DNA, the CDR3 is TGTGCCAGCAGTCTAAGTACAGGGGGTGGGGAAGCTTTCTTT.

The CDR3 region is CASSPRGEPSGYTF. The CDR3 DNA reads TGTGCCAGCAGTCCCCGGGGGGAGCCTAGTGGCTACACCTTC. This sequence joins TRBV11-3 and TRBJ1-2; D perhaps matches TRBD1 (5 bases). Per the germline V gene, CDR1 is SGHNT and CDR2 is YENEEA. V was clipped by 6 bases and J by 7 bases, with 18 bases between them. The CDR3 runs 14 residues.

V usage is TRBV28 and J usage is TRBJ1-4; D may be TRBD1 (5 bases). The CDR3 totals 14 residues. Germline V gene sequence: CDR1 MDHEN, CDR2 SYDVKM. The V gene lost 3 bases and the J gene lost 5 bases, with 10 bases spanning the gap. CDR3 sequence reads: CASSFPGWNEKLFF. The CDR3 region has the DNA TGTGCCAGCAGTTTCCCAGGGTGGAATGAAAAACTGTTTTTT. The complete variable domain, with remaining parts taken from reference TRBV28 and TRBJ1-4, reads DVKVTQSSRYLVKRTGEKVFLECVQDMDHENMFWYRQDPGLGLRLIYFSYDVKMKEKGDIPEGYSVSREKKERFSLILESASTNQTSMYLCASSFPGWNEKLFFGSGTQLSVL.

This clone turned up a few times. The CDR3 nucleotides are TGTGCCAGTAGTGCCCGACAGGGGGCAAGCAATCAGCCCCAGCATTTT. It encodes CASSARQGASNQPQHF. The J gene is TRBJ1-5, the V gene TRBV19; 10 bases agree with TRBD1. Looked up from germline, CDR1 is LNHDA and CDR2 is SQIVND (reference sequence). This CDR3 is built from 16 residues. J gave up 1 base and V 5 bases, and 5 bases lay outside the gene matches.

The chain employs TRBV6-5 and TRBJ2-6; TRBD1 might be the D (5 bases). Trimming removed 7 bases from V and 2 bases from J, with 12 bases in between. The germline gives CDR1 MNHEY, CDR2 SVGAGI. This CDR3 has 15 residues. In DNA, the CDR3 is TGTGCCAGCATGACAGCCGTCCCTGGGGCCAACGTCCTGACTTTC. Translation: CASMTAVPGANVLTF.

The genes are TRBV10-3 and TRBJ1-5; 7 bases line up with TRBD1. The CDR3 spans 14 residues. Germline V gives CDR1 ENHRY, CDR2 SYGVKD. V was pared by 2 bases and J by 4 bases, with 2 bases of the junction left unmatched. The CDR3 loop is CAISEAGGNQPQHF. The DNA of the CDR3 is TGTGCCATCAGTGAGGCAGGGGGGAATCAGCCCCAGCATTTT.

CDR3: CASSLAANADTQYF. CDR3 DNA sequence: TGCGCCAGCAGCTTGGCCGCCAACGCAGATACGCAGTATTTT. V gene TRBV5-1 combines with J gene TRBJ2-3; the D is unclear. Trimming stripped 0 bases from V and 4 bases from J, with 9 bases between. This CDR3 contains 14 residues. Germline lookup yields CDR1 SGHRS and CDR2 YFSETQ.

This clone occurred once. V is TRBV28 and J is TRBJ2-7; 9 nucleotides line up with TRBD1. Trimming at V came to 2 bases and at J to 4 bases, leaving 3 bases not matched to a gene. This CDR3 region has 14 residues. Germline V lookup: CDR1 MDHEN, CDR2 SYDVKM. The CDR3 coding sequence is TGTGCCAGCAGTTTAGGGACAGGGATATACGAGCAGTACGTC. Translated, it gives CASSLGTGIYEQYV.

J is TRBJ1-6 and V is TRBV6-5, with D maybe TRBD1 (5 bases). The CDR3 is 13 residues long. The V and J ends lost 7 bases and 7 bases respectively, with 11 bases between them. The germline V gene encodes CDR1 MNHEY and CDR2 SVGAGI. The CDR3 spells CASTRVYNSPLHF. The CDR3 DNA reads TGTGCCAGCACCAGGGTTTACAATTCACCCCTCCACTTT.